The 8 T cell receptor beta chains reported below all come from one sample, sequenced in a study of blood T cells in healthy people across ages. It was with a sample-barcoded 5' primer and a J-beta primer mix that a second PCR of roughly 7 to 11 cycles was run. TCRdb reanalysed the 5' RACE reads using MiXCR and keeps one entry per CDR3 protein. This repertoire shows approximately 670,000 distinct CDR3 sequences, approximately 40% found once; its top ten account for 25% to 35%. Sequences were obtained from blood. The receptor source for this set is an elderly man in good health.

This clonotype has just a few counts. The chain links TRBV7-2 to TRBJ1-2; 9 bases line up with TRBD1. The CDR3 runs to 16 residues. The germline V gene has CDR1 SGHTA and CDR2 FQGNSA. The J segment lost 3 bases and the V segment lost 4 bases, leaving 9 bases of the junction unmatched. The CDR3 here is CASSSGPQGAHYGYTF. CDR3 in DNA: TGTGCCAGCAGCTCGGGGCCACAGGGGGCTCACTATGGCTACACCTTC.

CDR3 nucleotides: TGCGCCAGCAGCCCACGACAGCCCCTGGGGAACACTGAAGCTTTCTTT. It encodes CASSPRQPLGNTEAFF. This sequence joins TRBV5-1 and TRBJ1-1; TRBD1 is a possible D gene (5 bases). V lost 4 bases and J lost 1, with 17 bases in between. The CDR3 totals 16 residues. Germline assignment: CDR1 SGHRS and CDR2 YFSETQ.

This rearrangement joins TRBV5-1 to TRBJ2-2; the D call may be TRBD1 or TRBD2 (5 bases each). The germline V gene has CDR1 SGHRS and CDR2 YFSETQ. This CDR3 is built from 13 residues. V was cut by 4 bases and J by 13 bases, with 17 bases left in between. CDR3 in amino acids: CASSPGGDQVLFF. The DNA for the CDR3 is TGCGCCAGCAGCCCTGGGGGAGATCAGGTGCTGTTTTTT. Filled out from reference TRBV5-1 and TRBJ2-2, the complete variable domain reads KAGVTQTPRYLIKTRGQQVTLSCSPISGHRSVSWYQQTPGQGLQFLFEYFSETQRNKGNFPGRFSGRQFSNSRSEMNVSTLELGDSALYLCASSPGGDQVLFFGEGSRLTVL.

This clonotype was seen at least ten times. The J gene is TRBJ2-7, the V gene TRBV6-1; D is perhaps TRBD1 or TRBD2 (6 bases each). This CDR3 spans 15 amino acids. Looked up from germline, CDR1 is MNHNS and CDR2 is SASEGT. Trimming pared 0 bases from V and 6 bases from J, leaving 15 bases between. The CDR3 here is CASSEARGVTGEQYF. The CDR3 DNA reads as TGTGCCAGCAGTGAAGCGAGGGGGGTTACGGGCGAGCAGTACTTC.

The CDR3 DNA reads TGCAGCGTTGATTTGGGACAGCCCACCGGGGAGCTGTTTTTT. Protein: CSVDLGQPTGELFF. The V gene is TRBV29-1, the J gene TRBJ2-2; 7 nucleotides agree with TRBD1. The germline V gene encodes CDR1 SQVTM and CDR2 ANQGSEA. The CDR3 runs 14 residues. V was clipped by 3 bases and J by 4 bases; unmatched bases: 5.

CDR3 nucleotide sequence: TGCAGTGCTAGAGATCCCACTAGCGGGAGTTTCAATGAGCAGTTCTTC. As protein: CSARDPTSGSFNEQFF. The chain links TRBV20-1 to TRBJ2-1; 11 nucleotides agree with TRBD2. With V trimmed by 0 bases and J by 6 bases, 7 bases remained unmatched. The CDR3 runs to 16 residues. From germline, CDR1 is DFQATT and CDR2 SNEGSKA (reference sequence).

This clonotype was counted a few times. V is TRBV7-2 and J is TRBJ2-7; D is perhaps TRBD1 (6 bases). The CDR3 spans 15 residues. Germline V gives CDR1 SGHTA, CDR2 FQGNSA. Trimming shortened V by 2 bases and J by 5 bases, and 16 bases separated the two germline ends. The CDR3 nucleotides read TGTGCCAGCAGCTTAAGATGGGGGCCCCAGAACGAGCAGTACTTC. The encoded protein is CASSLRWGPQNEQYF. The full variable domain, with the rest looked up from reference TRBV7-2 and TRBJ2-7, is GAGVSQSPSNKVTEKGKDVELRCDPISGHTALYWYRQSLGQGLEFLIYFQGNSAPDKSGLPSDRFSAERTGGSVSTLTIQRTQQEDSAVYLCASSLRWGPQNEQYFGPGTRLTVT.

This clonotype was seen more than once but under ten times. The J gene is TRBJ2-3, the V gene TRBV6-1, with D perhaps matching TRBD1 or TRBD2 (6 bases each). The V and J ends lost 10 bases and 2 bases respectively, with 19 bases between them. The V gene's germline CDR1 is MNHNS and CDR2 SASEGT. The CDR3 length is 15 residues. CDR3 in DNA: TGTGCCACAACGGAGGGACAATTACTCACAGATACGCAGTATTTT. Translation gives CATTEGQLLTDTQYF.